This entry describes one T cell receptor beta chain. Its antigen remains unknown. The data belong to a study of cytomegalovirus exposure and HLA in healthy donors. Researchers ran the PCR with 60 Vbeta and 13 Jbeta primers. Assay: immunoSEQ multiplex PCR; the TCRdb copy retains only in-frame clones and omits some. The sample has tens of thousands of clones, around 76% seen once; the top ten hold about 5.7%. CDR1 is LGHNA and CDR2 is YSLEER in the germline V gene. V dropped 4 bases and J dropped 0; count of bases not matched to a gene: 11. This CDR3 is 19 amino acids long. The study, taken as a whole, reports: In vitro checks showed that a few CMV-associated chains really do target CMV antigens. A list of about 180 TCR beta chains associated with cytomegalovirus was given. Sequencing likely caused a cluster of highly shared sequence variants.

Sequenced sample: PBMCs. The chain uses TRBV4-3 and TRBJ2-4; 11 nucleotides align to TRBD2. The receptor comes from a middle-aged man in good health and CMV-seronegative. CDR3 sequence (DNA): TGCGCCAGCAGCCGAGGGACTAGCGGAGATGGGGGAGCCAAAAACATTCAGTACTTC. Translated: CASSRGTSGDGGAKNIQYF.